Following are 19 T cell receptor beta chains from one sample sequenced in a study of T cell responses to AZD1222 COVID-19 vaccine. Here immunoSEQ multiplex PCR was the method, and the copy in TCRdb shows in-frame clones only, minus some. The profile covers 150,000 to 200,000 clones, with over 85% appearing a single time and 3.6% taken by the ten largest. Sequenced here: peripheral blood, sampled 28 days after the second dose of the MenACWY control vaccine. The receptors here all came from an adult who received the MenACWY meningococcal vaccine as a control.

This clone is a singleton in its sample. The V and J genes are TRBV7-3 and TRBJ2-2; TRBD2 matches at 10 bases. The germline CDR1 and CDR2 sequences are SGHTA and FQGTGA. Unmatched junction bases numbered 4, after V lost 3 bases and J lost 0 bases. The CDR3 contains 17 residues. The CDR3 coding sequence is TGTGCCAGCAGCTTGGCTAGCGGGAGCCCGAACACCGGGGAGCTGTTTTTT. Amino acids: CASSLASGSPNTGELFF.

V usage is TRBV29-1 and J usage is TRBJ1-2, with D perhaps matching TRBD1 (5 bases). Germline V gene data show CDR1 as SQVTM and CDR2 as ANQGSEA. Trimming removed 0 bases from V and 2 bases from J, with 10 bases in between. CDR3 size: 14 residues. CDR3 sequence reads: CSVEEGPGNYGYTF. The CDR3, as DNA: TGCAGCGTTGAAGAGGGTCCAGGGAACTATGGCTACACCTTC.

This clone was detected only a few times. The chain uses TRBV7-9 and TRBJ1-2; D is unclear. The germline V gene encodes CDR1 SEHNR and CDR2 FQNEAQ (reference sequence). Trimming pared 3 bases from V and 4 bases from J, leaving 9 bases between. CDR3 length: 13 amino acids. Written as DNA, the CDR3 is TGTGCCAGCAGCTTTTCCCGGAGCTATGGCTACACCTTC. It is translated as CASSFSRSYGYTF.

As regards this clone: One end of the junction does not line up with germline, which may come from a read error. V and J are TRBV7-7 and TRBJ2-3; D gene unclear. Germline V gives CDR1 SSHAT, CDR2 FNYEAQ (reference sequence). This CDR3 spans 13 amino acids. The CDR3 nucleotides are TGTGCTAGCAGCTCCGCTAGCACAGATACGCAGTATTTT. It is translated as CASSSASTDTQYF.

The chain carries TRBV7-9 and TRBJ1-1, with 7 nucleotides matching TRBD1. The CDR3 is 16 residues long. The germline CDR1 and CDR2 sequences are SEHNR and FQNEAQ (reference sequence). V trimming: 5 bases; J trimming: 6 bases; junction bases outside the gene matches: 15. As DNA, the CDR3 is TGTGCCAGCAGCCCTAGTATGACAGGGAGCAAGTCTGAAGCTTTCTTT. The encoded protein is CASSPSMTGSKSEAFF.

The genes are TRBV19 and TRBJ2-7; possible D gene TRBD1, 7 bases. The CDR3 is 15 residues long. V dropped 2 bases and J dropped 1 base, with 12 bases sitting between them. Per the germline V gene, CDR1 is LNHDA and CDR2 is SQIVND (reference sequence). In nucleotides, the CDR3 is TGTGCCAGTAGTATACAGGGGGGTAGATCCTACGAGCAGTACTTC. This encodes CASSIQGGRSYEQYF.

The gene calls are TRBV3-1 (or the pseudogene TRBV3-2) and TRBJ2-1; 7 positions agree with TRBD2. The V segment lost 4 bases and the J segment 0 bases; nucleotides outside the gene matches: 3. Germline CDR1 reads LGHDT; CDR2 reads YNNKEL (reference sequence). The CDR3 length is 15 residues. DNA of the CDR3: TGTGCCAGCAGCCCGAGCGGGAACTCCTACAATGAGCAGTTCTTC. It specifies CASSPSGNSYNEQFF.

A remark on this clone: Germline is not matched at one junction end, which may reflect a read error. The chain links TRBV6-1 to TRBJ2-7, with D tentatively TRBD1 (5 bases). Germline CDR1 and CDR2: MNHNS and SASEGT. CDR3 length: 17 amino acids. Here the CDR3 reads CASREGSNRPSSYEQYF. CDR3 sequence (DNA): TGTGCCAGCAGGGAAGGGTCAAACAGGCCGAGCTCCTACGAGCAGTACTTC.

This chain links TRBV5-1 with TRBJ1-1, with a weak D call TRBD1 (6 bases). The V gene's germline CDR1 is SGHRS and CDR2 YFSETQ. CDR3 length equals 14 residues. Trimming cost V 4 bases and J 4 bases, with 14 bases left between them. The CDR3 DNA sequence: TGCGCCAGCAGCGCAACCCAGGGGCTCACTGAAGCTTTCTTT. Protein product: CASSATQGLTEAFF. Full variable domain (missing parts from reference TRBV5-1 and TRBJ1-1): KAGVTQTPRYLIKTRGQQVTLSCSPISGHRSVSWYQQTPGQGLQFLFEYFSETQRNKGNFPGRFSGRQFSNSRSEMNVSTLELGDSALYLCASSATQGLTEAFFGQGTRLTVV.

The sample holds one count of this clone. The rearrangement links TRBV6-5 to TRBJ2-3; D is unresolved. This CDR3 comprises 12 residues. The germline CDR1 and CDR2 sequences are MNHEY and SVGAGI. Trimming took off 6 bases at V and 15 bases at J, with 19 bases between the two ends. As DNA, the CDR3 is TGTGCCAGCAGACGTAGCAACTCCGATCTTTATTTT. It specifies CASRRSNSDLYF.

V is TRBV6-5 and J is TRBJ1-2; possible D gene TRBD1, 5 bases. Per the germline V gene, CDR1 is MNHEY and CDR2 is SVGAGI. V lost 2 bases and J lost 4, with 8 bases in between. The CDR3 is 13 amino acids. This CDR3 is CASSYGGTYGYTF. CDR3 nucleotide sequence: TGTGCCAGCAGTTACGGGGGTACCTATGGCTACACCTTC.

V usage is TRBV7-2 and J usage is TRBJ1-3; D gene unclear. Germline values: CDR1 SGHTA, CDR2 FQGNSA. The CDR3 runs 13 residues. V was trimmed by 8 bases and J by 4 bases, leaving 12 bases between them. CDR3 region: CASGQKIGNTIYF. In DNA, the CDR3 is TGTGCCAGCGGGCAGAAGATCGGAAACACCATATATTTT.

The rearrangement uses TRBV6-2 or TRBV6-3 and TRBJ1-5; no definite D call. Deletions cut 6 bases from V and 0 bases from J, with 6 bases between. Germline lookup yields CDR1 MNHEY and CDR2 SVGEGT. CDR3 length: 13 amino acids. The DNA of the CDR3 is TGTGCCAGCAGCCTCAATAGCAATCAGCCCCAGCATTTT. Residues: CASSLNSNQPQHF.

V and J are TRBV7-2 and TRBJ2-1; D is possibly TRBD2 (5 bases). V was clipped by 0 bases and J by 4 bases, with 16 bases between them. Germline CDR1 and CDR2: SGHTA and FQGNSA. This CDR3 is 17 amino acids long. CDR3 region: CASSLAELATGYNEQFF. The CDR3 DNA is TGTGCCAGCAGCTTAGCGGAGTTAGCGACGGGATACAATGAGCAGTTCTTC.

The chain uses TRBV24-1 and TRBJ1-2; D possibly corresponds to TRBD1 (6 bases). In germline, CDR1 is KGHDR, CDR2 SFDVKD. Trimming cost V 3 bases and J 4 bases, with 11 bases left between them. This CDR3 spans 14 amino acids. CDR3 loop: CATSDRTVVYGYTF. The CDR3 DNA is TGTGCCACCAGTGATCGGACAGTTGTCTATGGCTACACCTTC.

V is TRBV18 and J is TRBJ1-2; TRBD1 aligns across 9 bases. Looked up from germline, CDR1 is KGHSH and CDR2 is LQKENI. The trim removed 3 bases at V and 7 bases at J, leaving 9 bases unmatched. The CDR3 has 15 amino acids. CDR3 coding DNA: TGTGCCAGCTCACCGAGCCGGGACAGGGACTCTGGCTACACCTTC. Translated: CASSPSRDRDSGYTF. Complete variable domain (other parts from reference TRBV18 and TRBJ1-2): NAGVMQNPRHLVRRRGQEARLRCSPMKGHSHVYWYRQLPEEGLKFMVYLQKENIIDESGMPKERFSAEFPKEGPSILRIQQVVRGDSAAYFCASSPSRDRDSGYTFGSGTRLTVV.

The chain recombines TRBV9 with TRBJ1-6; the D is unclear. CDR1 and CDR2 (germline): SGDLS, YYNGEE. The CDR3 is 17 residues long. V shed 3 bases and J shed 6 bases, with 19 bases lying between them. The CDR3 reads CASSASQMPASNSPLHF. DNA for the CDR3: TGTGCCAGCAGCGCCTCACAAATGCCAGCCTCTAATTCACCCCTCCACTTT.

The V call is TRBV6-5, the J call TRBJ2-7; tentatively, D is TRBD1 (5 bases). The CDR3 contains 14 residues. The germline gives CDR1 MNHEY, CDR2 SVGAGI. V gave up 6 bases and J gave up 2 bases, with 14 bases separating them. The CDR3 DNA reads TGTGCCAGCAGAAGAGGCAGGACAACCTACGAGCAGTACTTC. Amino acid sequence: CASRRGRTTYEQYF.

Written as DNA, the CDR3 is TGTGCCAGCAGCCAAGTAACGGGACTTACCTACAATGAGCAGTTCTTC. Residues: CASSQVTGLTYNEQFF. The V call is TRBV14, the J call TRBJ2-1, with D possibly being TRBD2 (6 bases). Germline values: CDR1 SGHDN, CDR2 FVKESK. V was pared by 1 base and J by 2 bases, with 12 bases between. The CDR3 is made up of 16 amino acids.